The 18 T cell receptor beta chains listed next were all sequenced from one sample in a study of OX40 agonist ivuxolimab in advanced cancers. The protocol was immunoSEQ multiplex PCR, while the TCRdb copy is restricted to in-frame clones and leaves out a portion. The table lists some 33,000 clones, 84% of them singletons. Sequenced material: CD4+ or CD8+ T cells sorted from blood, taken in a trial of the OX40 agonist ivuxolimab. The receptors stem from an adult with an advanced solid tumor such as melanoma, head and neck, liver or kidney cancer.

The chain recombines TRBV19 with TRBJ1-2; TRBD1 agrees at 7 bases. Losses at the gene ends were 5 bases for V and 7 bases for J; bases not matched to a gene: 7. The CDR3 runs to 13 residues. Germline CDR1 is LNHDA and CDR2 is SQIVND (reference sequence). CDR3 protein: CASSPGGQIGYTF. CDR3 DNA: TGTGCCAGTAGTCCTGGGGGACAGATTGGCTACACCTTC. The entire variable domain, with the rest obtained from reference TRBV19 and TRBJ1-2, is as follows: DGGITQSPKYLFRKEGQNVTLSCEQNLNHDAMYWYRQDPGQGLRLIYYSQIVNDFQKGDIAEGYSVSREKKESFPLTVTSAQKNPTAFYLCASSPGGQIGYTFGSGTRLTVV.

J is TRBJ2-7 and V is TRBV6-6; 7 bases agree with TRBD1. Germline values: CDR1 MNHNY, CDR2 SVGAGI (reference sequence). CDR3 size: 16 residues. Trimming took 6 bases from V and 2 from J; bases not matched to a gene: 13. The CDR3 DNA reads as TGTGCCAGCAGCGCCCCGTTAAGTCAGGGGGCCTACGAGCAGTACTTC. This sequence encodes CASSAPLSQGAYEQYF.

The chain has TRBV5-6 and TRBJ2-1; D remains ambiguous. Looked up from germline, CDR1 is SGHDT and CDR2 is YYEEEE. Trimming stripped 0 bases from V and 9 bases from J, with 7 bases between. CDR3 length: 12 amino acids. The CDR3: CASSLGNGEQFF. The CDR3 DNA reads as TGTGCCAGCAGCTTGGGCAACGGTGAGCAGTTCTTC.

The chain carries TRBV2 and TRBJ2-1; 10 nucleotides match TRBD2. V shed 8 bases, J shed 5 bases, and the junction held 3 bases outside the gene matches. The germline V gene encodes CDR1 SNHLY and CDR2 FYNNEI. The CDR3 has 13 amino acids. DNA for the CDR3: TGTGCCAGCCCTAGCGGGAGCCACAATGAGCAGTTCTTC. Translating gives CASPSGSHNEQFF.

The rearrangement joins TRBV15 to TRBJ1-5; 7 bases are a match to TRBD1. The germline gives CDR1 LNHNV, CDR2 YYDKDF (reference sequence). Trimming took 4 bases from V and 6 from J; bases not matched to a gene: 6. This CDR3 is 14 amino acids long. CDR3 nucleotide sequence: TGTGCCACCAGCAATAGGGGGCTAGGTCAGCCCCAGCATTTT. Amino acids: CATSNRGLGQPQHF.

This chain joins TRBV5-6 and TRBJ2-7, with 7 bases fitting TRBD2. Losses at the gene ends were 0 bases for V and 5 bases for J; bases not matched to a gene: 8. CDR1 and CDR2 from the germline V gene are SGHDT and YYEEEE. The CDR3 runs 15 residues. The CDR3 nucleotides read TGTGCCAGCAGCTTGGTCCTTGCGGGAGCCGACGAGCAGTACTTC. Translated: CASSLVLAGADEQYF. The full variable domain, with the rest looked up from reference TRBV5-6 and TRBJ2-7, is DAGVTQSPTHLIKTRGQQVTLRCSPKSGHDTVSWYQQALGQGPQFIFQYYEEEERQRGNFPDRFSGHQFPNYSSELNVNALLLGDSALYLCASSLVLAGADEQYFGPGTRLTVT.

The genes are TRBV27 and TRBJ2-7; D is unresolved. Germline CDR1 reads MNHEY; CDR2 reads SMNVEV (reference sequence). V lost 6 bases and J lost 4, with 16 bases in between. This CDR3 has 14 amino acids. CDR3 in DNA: TGTGCCAGCAGCCCCACCCCGTCCAGATACGAGCAGTACTTC. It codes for CASSPTPSRYEQYF.

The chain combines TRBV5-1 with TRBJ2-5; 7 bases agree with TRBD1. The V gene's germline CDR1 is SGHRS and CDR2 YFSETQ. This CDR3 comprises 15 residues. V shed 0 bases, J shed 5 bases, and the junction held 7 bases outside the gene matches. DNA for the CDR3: TGCGCCAGCAGCTTGGGAGCCAGGGGGTGGGAGACCCAGTACTTC. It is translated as CASSLGARGWETQYF.

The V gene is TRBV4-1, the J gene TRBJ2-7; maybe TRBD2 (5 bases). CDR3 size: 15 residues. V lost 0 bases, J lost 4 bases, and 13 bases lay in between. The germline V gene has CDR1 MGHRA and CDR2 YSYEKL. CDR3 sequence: CASSQDLSLAYEQYF. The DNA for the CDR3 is TGCGCCAGCAGCCAAGATCTTAGTCTAGCTTACGAGCAGTACTTC.

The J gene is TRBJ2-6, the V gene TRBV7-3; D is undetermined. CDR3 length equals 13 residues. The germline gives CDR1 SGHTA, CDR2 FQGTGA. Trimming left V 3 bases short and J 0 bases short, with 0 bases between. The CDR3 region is CASSFSGANVLTF. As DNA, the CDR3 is TGTGCCAGCAGCTTCTCTGGGGCCAACGTCCTGACTTTC. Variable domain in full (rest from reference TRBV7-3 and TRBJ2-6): GAGVSQTPSNKVTEKGKYVELRCDPISGHTALYWYRQSLGQGPEFLIYFQGTGAADDSGLPNDRFFAVRPEGSVSTLKIQRTERGDSAVYLCASSFSGANVLTFGAGSRLTVL.

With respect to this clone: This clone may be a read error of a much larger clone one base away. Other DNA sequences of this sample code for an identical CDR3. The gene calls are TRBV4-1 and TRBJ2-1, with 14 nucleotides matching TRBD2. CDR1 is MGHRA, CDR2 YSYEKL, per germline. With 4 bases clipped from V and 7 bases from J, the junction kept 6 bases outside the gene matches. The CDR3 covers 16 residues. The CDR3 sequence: CASSPGLAGGNNEQFF. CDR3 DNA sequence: TGCGCCAGCAGCCCAGGACTAGCGGGAGGTAATAATGAGCAGTTCTTC.

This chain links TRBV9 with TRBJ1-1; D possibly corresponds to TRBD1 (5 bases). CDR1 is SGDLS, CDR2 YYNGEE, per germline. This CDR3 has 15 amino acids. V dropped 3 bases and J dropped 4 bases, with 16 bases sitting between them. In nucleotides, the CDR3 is TGTGCCAGCAGCGCCTGGGAGGGGCCCGGCACTGAAGCTTTCTTT. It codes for CASSAWEGPGTEAFF.

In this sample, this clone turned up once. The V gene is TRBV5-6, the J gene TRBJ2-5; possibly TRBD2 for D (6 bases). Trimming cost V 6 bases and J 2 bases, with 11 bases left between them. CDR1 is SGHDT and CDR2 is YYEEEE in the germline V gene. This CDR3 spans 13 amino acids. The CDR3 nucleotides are TGTGCCAGCACCTCGGACTATCAAGAGACCCAGTACTTC. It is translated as CASTSDYQETQYF.

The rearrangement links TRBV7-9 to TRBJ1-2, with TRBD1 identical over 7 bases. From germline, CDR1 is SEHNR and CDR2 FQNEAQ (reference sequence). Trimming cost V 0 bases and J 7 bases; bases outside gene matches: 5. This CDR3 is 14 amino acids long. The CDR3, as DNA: TGTGCCAGCAGCTTAGCAGACAGGGTTGGTGGCTACACCTTC. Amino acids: CASSLADRVGGYTF.

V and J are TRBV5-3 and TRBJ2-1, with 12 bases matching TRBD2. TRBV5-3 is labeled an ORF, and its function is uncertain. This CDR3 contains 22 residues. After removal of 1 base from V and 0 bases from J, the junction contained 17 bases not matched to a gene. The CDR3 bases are TGTGCCAGAAGCTTGCCCCTAAAGGGGTCTAGCGGGGGGGTTTCCTCCTACAATGAGCAGTTCTTC. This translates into CARSLPLKGSSGGVSSYNEQFF.

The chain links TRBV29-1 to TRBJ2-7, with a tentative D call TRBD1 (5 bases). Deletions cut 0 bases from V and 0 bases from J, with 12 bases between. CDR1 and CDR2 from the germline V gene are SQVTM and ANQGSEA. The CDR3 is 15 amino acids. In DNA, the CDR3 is TGCAGCGTTGAAGATGGACAAAGGGGCTCCTACGAGCAGTACTTC. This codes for CSVEDGQRGSYEQYF.

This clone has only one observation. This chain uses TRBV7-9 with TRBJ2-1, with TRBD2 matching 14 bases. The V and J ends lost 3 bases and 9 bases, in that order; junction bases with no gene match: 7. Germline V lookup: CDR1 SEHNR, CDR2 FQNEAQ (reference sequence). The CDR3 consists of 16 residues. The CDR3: CASSFGLAGGQGEQFF. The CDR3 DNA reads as TGTGCCAGCAGCTTCGGACTAGCGGGAGGCCAAGGTGAGCAGTTCTTC.

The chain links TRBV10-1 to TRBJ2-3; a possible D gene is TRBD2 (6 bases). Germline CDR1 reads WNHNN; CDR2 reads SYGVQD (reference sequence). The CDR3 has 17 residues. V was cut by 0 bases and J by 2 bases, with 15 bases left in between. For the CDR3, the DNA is TGCGCCAGCAGTGAGTCTTTCCTAGCGCCTTCCACAGATACGCAGTATTTT. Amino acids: CASSESFLAPSTDTQYF.